What follows are 8 T cell receptor beta chains derived from one specimen sequenced in a study of T cells in tumors and immune-related adverse events. Profiling relied on immunoSEQ multiplex PCR, and the TCRdb table lists in-frame clones only, not all of them. This table holds 6,500 to 10,000 clones, roughly 94% found once. Source: lymph node tissue, taken from a patient treated with anti-PD-1 therapy. The receptor set was obtained from a female donor with metastatic renal cell carcinoma.

A single count supports this clone. The chain joins TRBV7-9 to TRBJ1-1; 9 bases agree with TRBD1. V shed 9 bases and J 4 bases; nucleotides not matched to a gene: 12. The CDR3 length is 15 residues. Germline V lookup: CDR1 SEHNR, CDR2 FQNEAQ (reference sequence). The CDR3 bases are TGTGCCAGTCTCCGGGACAGGGTTAAGAGCACTGAAGCTTTCTTT. Translation gives CASLRDRVKSTEAFF.

The rearrangement links TRBV29-1 to TRBJ2-7; 8 positions match TRBD1. V dropped 3 bases and J dropped 10; count of bases not matched to a gene: 8. Germline V gene sequence: CDR1 SQVTM, CDR2 ANQGSEA. This CDR3 is built from 12 residues. DNA of the CDR3: TGCAGCGTTGAGGCAGGGGGCAATAATCAGTACTTC. Its protein is CSVEAGGNNQYF.

The J gene is TRBJ2-3, the V gene TRBV10-1, with 7 bases matching TRBD2. CDR1 is WNHNN and CDR2 is SYGVQD in the germline V gene (reference sequence). V lost 10 bases, J lost 0 bases, and 7 bases stayed unmatched. The CDR3 is made up of 14 amino acids. In DNA form, the CDR3 reads TGCGCCACCTCGGGGGGTCTCAGCACAGATACGCAGTATTTT. Amino acid sequence: CATSGGLSTDTQYF.

In DNA, the CDR3 is TGTGCCAGCTCACCGAGCGAGGGGGGGCAGAACACTGAAGCTTTCTTT. Its protein product is CASSPSEGGQNTEAFF. The V call is TRBV18, the J call TRBJ1-1, with D tentatively TRBD1 (6 bases). The CDR3 loop spans 16 amino acids. V shed 3 bases and J shed 1 base, with 15 bases lying between them. CDR1 is KGHSH, CDR2 LQKENI, per germline.

The J gene is TRBJ1-2, the V gene TRBV18; D is possibly TRBD1 (5 bases). Deletions cut 3 bases from V and 6 bases from J, with 14 bases between. CDR1 is KGHSH and CDR2 is LQKENI in the germline V gene. The CDR3 length is 14 residues. The CDR3 reads CASSPAPGANGYTF. CDR3 bases: TGTGCCAGCTCACCGGCCCCCGGGGCTAATGGCTACACCTTC.

The table lists this clone with a count of one. The chain has TRBV27 and TRBJ2-7; TRBD2 matches at 10 bases. Germline V gives CDR1 MNHEY, CDR2 SMNVEV (reference sequence). J lost 4 bases, V lost 5 bases, and 2 bases had no gene match. This CDR3 region has 13 residues. The CDR3 DNA sequence: TGTGCCAGCAGTCTAGCGGGAGCATACGAGCAGTACTTC. Translated, it gives CASSLAGAYEQYF.

The table lists this clone with a count of one. The chain joins TRBV11-2 to TRBJ2-5; 15 nucleotides align to TRBD2. The J call is doubtful: the DNA matches TRBJ2-7 better. This CDR3 region has 15 residues. CDR1 is SGHAT, CDR2 FQNNGV, per germline. CDR3 sequence reads: CASSLRGLAGGEQYF. In nucleotides, the CDR3 is TGTGCCAGCAGCTTAAGGGGACTAGCGGGAGGCGAGCAGTACTTC.

The V and J genes are TRBV18 and TRBJ2-1; D is unclear. CDR3 size: 10 residues. Trimming left V 5 bases short and J 9 bases short, with 5 bases between. CDR1 is KGHSH, CDR2 LQKENI, per germline. CDR3 nucleotide sequence: TGTGCCAGCTCAGAGCTTGAGCAGTTCTTC. Its translation: CASSELEQFF.